Presented here are 2 T cell receptor beta chains from one specimen sequenced in a study of response to subunit inactivated influenza vaccine. TCRdb ran MiXCR on the RT-PCR reads and lists one entry per CDR3 protein. Of under 850,000 distinct CDR3 sequences in the sample, 15% to 20% were seen once. The sequences come from PBMCs from blood, collected around 5 days after vaccination. These receptors originate from a man between 50 and 59 years old who received an inactivated influenza vaccine.

The chain couples TRBV4-3 to TRBJ2-2; 7 positions agree with TRBD2. Germline V gene data show CDR1 as LGHNA and CDR2 as YSLEER. The J segment lost 7 bases and the V segment lost 0 bases, leaving 5 bases of the junction unmatched. The CDR3 consists of 15 residues. The CDR3 sequence: CASSQESSGVGELFF. Here the CDR3 DNA reads TGCGCCAGCAGCCAAGAGTCTAGCGGAGTCGGGGAGCTGTTTTTT.

This clonotype was observed a handful of times. The chain joins TRBV4-2 to TRBJ2-3; perhaps TRBD1 as D (5 bases). The CDR3 runs to 18 residues. The V gene lost 1 base and the J gene lost 0 bases, with 17 bases spanning the gap. Germline V gives CDR1 LGHNA, CDR2 YNFKEQ. For the CDR3, the DNA is TGTGCCAGCAGCCAAGGAGTTTCAGTACAGGCTAGCACAGATACGCAGTATTTT. Its translation is CASSQGVSVQASTDTQYF.